A selection of T cell receptor beta chains follows, all from one sample in a study of T cells in Graves' hyperthyroidism and ophthalmopathy. In TCRdb, the multiplex PCR reads were re-called with MiXCR into one record per CDR3 protein. The table has 500,000 or so distinct CDR3 sequences, approximately 17% seen once. The specimen was blood. Source of these receptors: a woman aged 18-29 years with Graves' ophthalmopathy. Each CDR3 is given with its conserved first and last residue. Each record gives: clone size, CDR3 length, V gene, D gene, J gene, CDR3 DNA, CDR3 protein. The D gene is left open where the match is weak. Size values are once, few and many counts, or a class for expanded clones, and some rows have none.

abundance: many
len: 15
v_gene: TRBV5-1
d_gene: .
j_gene: TRBJ1-1
CDR3nt: TGCGCCAGCAGCTTGGTCGAGGGCGCGAACACTGAAGCTTTCTTT
CDR3aa: CASSLVEGANTEAFF

abundance: many
len: 13
v_gene: TRBV5-1
d_gene: .
j_gene: TRBJ2-7
CDR3nt: TGCGCCAGTCATCAAGCGGGCTCCTACGAGCAGTACTTC
CDR3aa: CASHQAGSYEQYF

abundance: many
len: 15
v_gene: TRBV28
d_gene: .
j_gene: TRBJ1-1
CDR3nt: TGTGCCAGCAGTCCACCTAATCGACCAGGAACTGAAGCTTTCTTT
CDR3aa: CASSPPNRPGTEAFF

abundance: few
len: 16
v_gene: TRBV14
d_gene: .
j_gene: TRBJ1-4
CDR3nt: TGTGCCAGCAGCCAAAAAAGCGGGACGGGTAATGAAAAACTGTTTTTT
CDR3aa: CASSQKSGTGNEKLFF

abundance: .
len: 20
v_gene: TRBV7-6
d_gene: .
j_gene: TRBJ2-2
CDR3nt: TGTGCCAGCAGCATGGGCCCGTCTAGCGCCTTGCAGGGGGACACCGGGGAGCTGTTTTTT
CDR3aa: CASSMGPSSALQGDTGELFF

abundance: many
len: 16
v_gene: TRBV7-9
d_gene: .
j_gene: TRBJ2-3
CDR3nt: TGTGCCAGCAGCCCTGAAGGCCTCTCCTTCACAGATACGCAGTATTTT
CDR3aa: CASSPEGLSFTDTQYF

abundance: many
len: 15
v_gene: TRBV6-5
d_gene: .
j_gene: TRBJ1-1
CDR3nt: TGTGCCAGCAGTTACCAGGCCATTATGGGGACTGAAGCTTTCTTT
CDR3aa: CASSYQAIMGTEAFF

abundance: many
len: 13
v_gene: TRBV13
d_gene: .
j_gene: TRBJ2-7
CDR3nt: TGTGCCAGCAGCTTACGGACTGTAAACGAGCAGTACTTC
CDR3aa: CASSLRTVNEQYF

abundance: .
len: 16
v_gene: TRBV18
d_gene: .
j_gene: TRBJ1-1
CDR3nt: TGTGCCAGCTCACCGTCGGTGGGGACTATGAACACTGAGGCTTTCTTT
CDR3aa: CASSPSVGTMNTEAFF

abundance: many
len: 16
v_gene: TRBV28
d_gene: .
j_gene: TRBJ2-2
CDR3nt: TGTGCCAGCAGTGACGGACACGAAGTTGGAGTCGGGGAGCTGTTTTTT
CDR3aa: CASSDGHEVGVGELFF

abundance: many
len: 13
v_gene: TRBV10-3
d_gene: .
j_gene: TRBJ2-7
CDR3nt: TGTGCCATCACCGGGACCGCTTCCTACGAGCAGTACTTC
CDR3aa: CAITGTASYEQYF

abundance: many
len: 16
v_gene: TRBV3-1
d_gene: TRBD2
j_gene: TRBJ2-7
CDR3nt: TGTGCCAGCAGCCAAGAACTAGCGGGCTGGTTGGGCGAGCAGTACTTC
CDR3aa: CASSQELAGWLGEQYF

abundance: many
len: 12
v_gene: TRBV18
d_gene: .
j_gene: TRBJ1-1
CDR3nt: TGTGCCAGCTCACCAACGGACAGAGAAGCTTTCTTT
CDR3aa: CASSPTDREAFF

abundance: .
len: 16
v_gene: TRBV4-1
d_gene: .
j_gene: TRBJ2-2
CDR3nt: TGCGCCAGCAGCCAAGTGGAGGGGGCGAAAACCGGGGAGCTGTTTTTT
CDR3aa: CASSQVEGAKTGELFF

abundance: .
len: 14
v_gene: TRBV12-3/TRBV12-4
d_gene: .
j_gene: TRBJ1-2
CDR3nt: TGTGCCAGCAGTTTAGGAAGTACTTTAGGGTCCTACACCTTC
CDR3aa: CASSLGSTLGSYTF

abundance: many
len: 13
v_gene: TRBV28
d_gene: .
j_gene: TRBJ2-1
CDR3nt: TGTGCCAGCAGGGTACCCACTAATACGGAGCAGTTCTTC
CDR3aa: CASRVPTNTEQFF

abundance: few
len: 18
v_gene: TRBV19
d_gene: .
j_gene: TRBJ1-2
CDR3nt: TGTGCCTCCTTCAGCCGCACAAGGGGGGCTCGAGCTAACTATGGCTACACCTTC
CDR3aa: CASFSRTRGARANYGYTF

abundance: few
len: 15
v_gene: TRBV3-1
d_gene: .
j_gene: TRBJ1-5
CDR3nt: TGTGCCAGCAGCCAGACCATGGGGACTTATCAGCCCCAGCATTTT
CDR3aa: CASSQTMGTYQPQHF

abundance: .
len: 15
v_gene: TRBV5-6
d_gene: TRBD1
j_gene: TRBJ2-1
CDR3nt: TGTGCCAGCAGCTTACAGGGGTCCCCATACAATGAGCAGTTCTTC
CDR3aa: CASSLQGSPYNEQFF

abundance: .
len: 15
v_gene: TRBV20-1
d_gene: TRBD1
j_gene: TRBJ2-7
CDR3nt: TGCAGTGCTAGAACAACCGGGACAGGGTCCTACGAGCAGTACTTC
CDR3aa: CSARTTGTGSYEQYF

abundance: .
len: 14
v_gene: TRBV3-1
d_gene: TRBD2
j_gene: TRBJ2-7
CDR3nt: TGTGCCAGCAGCCAGCGGGGTAGCGGGAATGAGCAGTACTTC
CDR3aa: CASSQRGSGNEQYF

abundance: few
len: 14
v_gene: TRBV20-1
d_gene: .
j_gene: TRBJ1-6
CDR3nt: TGCAGTGCGATCGGGGGAGCCCATAATTCACCCCTCCACTTT
CDR3aa: CSAIGGAHNSPLHF

abundance: .
len: 14
v_gene: TRBV28
d_gene: .
j_gene: TRBJ2-1
CDR3nt: TGTGCCAGCAGTCCGCCGGGAGTCTACAATGAGCAGTTCTTC
CDR3aa: CASSPPGVYNEQFF

abundance: few
len: 15
v_gene: TRBV4-2
d_gene: TRBD1
j_gene: TRBJ1-4
CDR3nt: TGTGCCAGCAGCCAGGGGGACAGGGATAATGAAAAACTGTTTTTT
CDR3aa: CASSQGDRDNEKLFF

abundance: many
len: 14
v_gene: TRBV19
d_gene: .
j_gene: TRBJ1-1
CDR3nt: TGTGCCAGTAGGTATGGACGGAAGGAGACTGAAGCTTTCTTT
CDR3aa: CASRYGRKETEAFF

abundance: many
len: 13
v_gene: TRBV20-1
d_gene: TRBD1
j_gene: TRBJ2-7
CDR3nt: TGCAGTGCTACGGGGACAGGGCCCTACGAGCAGTACTTC
CDR3aa: CSATGTGPYEQYF

abundance: many
len: 12
v_gene: TRBV20-1
d_gene: TRBD1
j_gene: TRBJ1-2
CDR3nt: TGCAGCCCCGGACAGGGATGGTATGGCTACACCTTC
CDR3aa: CSPGQGWYGYTF

abundance: many
len: 15
v_gene: TRBV24-1
d_gene: .
j_gene: TRBJ2-6
CDR3nt: TGTGCCACCAGTCCAACAGGAGGTGGGGCCAACGTCCTGACTTTC
CDR3aa: CATSPTGGGANVLTF

abundance: .
len: 15
v_gene: TRBV4-1
d_gene: .
j_gene: TRBJ2-7
CDR3nt: TGCGCCAGCAGCCAAGAGGGCAGGGGCTCCTACGAGCAGTACTTC
CDR3aa: CASSQEGRGSYEQYF

abundance: few
len: 12
v_gene: TRBV15
d_gene: .
j_gene: TRBJ2-5
CDR3nt: TGTGCCACCGCGGGACTGCAAGAGACCCAGTACTTC
CDR3aa: CATAGLQETQYF

abundance: .
len: 12
v_gene: TRBV14
d_gene: .
j_gene: TRBJ1-6
CDR3nt: TGTGCCAGCAGCCAAGCTGGATTACCCCTCCACTTT
CDR3aa: CASSQAGLPLHF

abundance: many
len: 13
v_gene: TRBV2
d_gene: TRBD1
j_gene: TRBJ2-1
CDR3nt: TGTGCCACAGACAGGGGGGCGTTTAATGAGCAGTTCTTC
CDR3aa: CATDRGAFNEQFF

abundance: many
len: 16
v_gene: TRBV7-2
d_gene: TRBD2
j_gene: TRBJ2-6
CDR3nt: TGTGCCAGCAGCGAAAGCGGGATCTCTGGGGCCAACGTCCTGACTTTC
CDR3aa: CASSESGISGANVLTF

abundance: many
len: 12
v_gene: TRBV20-1
d_gene: .
j_gene: TRBJ1-5
CDR3nt: TGCAGTGCTCGGACAGGCAATCAGCCCCAGCATTTT
CDR3aa: CSARTGNQPQHF

abundance: .
len: 16
v_gene: TRBV11-2
d_gene: TRBD2
j_gene: TRBJ2-7
CDR3nt: TGTGCCAGCAGTTTAAGTCCCGCGGGAGGGGCCTACGAGCAGTACTTC
CDR3aa: CASSLSPAGGAYEQYF

abundance: few
len: 15
v_gene: TRBV28
d_gene: TRBD2
j_gene: TRBJ2-1
CDR3nt: TGTGCCAGCAGTTTCCGAGGACTAGCTTCCAGTGAGCAGTTCTTC
CDR3aa: CASSFRGLASSEQFF

abundance: .
len: 13
v_gene: TRBV9
d_gene: .
j_gene: TRBJ2-5
CDR3nt: TGTGCCAGCAGTCCCTCCTTCCAAGAGACCCAGTACTTC
CDR3aa: CASSPSFQETQYF

abundance: .
len: 21
v_gene: TRBV7-3
d_gene: TRBD2
j_gene: TRBJ2-1
CDR3nt: TGTGCCAGCAGCTTAAGCGCCGGACTAGCGGGAGGTGCTAGCTCCTACAATGAGCAGTTCTTC
CDR3aa: CASSLSAGLAGGASSYNEQFF

abundance: many
len: 17
v_gene: TRBV19
d_gene: TRBD1
j_gene: TRBJ1-2
CDR3nt: TGTGCCAGTAGCCCATCGGCAGGGGGGACGCGGCACTATGGCTACACCTTC
CDR3aa: CASSPSAGGTRHYGYTF

abundance: few
len: 15
v_gene: TRBV20-1
d_gene: TRBD1
j_gene: TRBJ2-5
CDR3nt: TGCAGTGCTAGAGTCCCGGACAGGGGGAAAGAGACCCAGTACTTC
CDR3aa: CSARVPDRGKETQYF

abundance: many
len: 14
v_gene: TRBV7-3
d_gene: .
j_gene: TRBJ1-1
CDR3nt: TGTGCCAGCAGCTTAACGGATACGAACACTGAAGCTTTCTTT
CDR3aa: CASSLTDTNTEAFF